A single sample is the source of the 19 T cell receptor beta chains below, sequenced in a study of OX40 agonist ivuxolimab in advanced cancers. Only in-frame clones appear in the TCRdb table, and some are missing; sequencing was by immunoSEQ multiplex PCR. The sample holds 75,000 to 100,000 clones, 84% seen once. The material sequenced was CD4+ or CD8+ T cells sorted from blood, taken in a trial of the OX40 agonist ivuxolimab. The receptor set was obtained from an adult with an advanced solid tumor such as melanoma, head and neck, liver or kidney cancer.

The chain has TRBV9 and TRBJ1-3; the match to TRBD1 covers 7 bases. Per the germline V gene, CDR1 is SGDLS and CDR2 is YYNGEE. The CDR3 spans 16 residues. Trimming removed 0 bases from V and 0 bases from J; junction bases left unmatched: 3. This chain's CDR3 is CASSVGTGSSGNTIYF. CDR3 nucleotides: TGTGCCAGCAGCGTAGGGACAGGTTCCTCTGGAAACACCATATATTTT.

This clone was seen only a few times. The chain uses TRBV10-3 and TRBJ2-3, with 9 bases aligning to TRBD2. Germline values: CDR1 ENHRY, CDR2 SYGVKD. Trimming took 3 bases from V and 1 from J; bases not matched to a gene: 2. The CDR3 has 15 residues. In nucleotides, the CDR3 is TGTGCCATCAGTGACCAGCGGGGGGGCACAGATACGCAGTATTTT. Amino acid sequence: CAISDQRGGTDTQYF.

The V and J genes are TRBV15 and TRBJ2-6, with D possibly matching TRBD1 (6 bases). Per the germline V gene, CDR1 is LNHNV and CDR2 is YYDKDF (reference sequence). This CDR3 is 18 amino acids long. Trimming left V 2 bases short and J 0 bases short, with 14 bases between. The CDR3 region is CATSRSGTTHSGANVLTF. CDR3 in DNA: TGTGCCACCAGCAGATCCGGGACAACTCACTCTGGGGCCAACGTCCTGACTTTC.

The CDR3 DNA is TGTGCCAGTACCCAGTGGCAGGGGGGCCGGGCGCCCCAGCATTTT. This sequence encodes CASTQWQGGRAPQHF. The V and J genes are TRBV19 and TRBJ1-5, with 7 bases lining up with TRBD1. The germline V gene has CDR1 LNHDA and CDR2 SQIVND (reference sequence). J lost 9 bases, V lost 7 bases, and 15 bases had no gene match. The CDR3 extends over 15 amino acids.

This chain links TRBV6-1 with TRBJ1-3, with D perhaps TRBD1 (6 bases). This CDR3 has 15 amino acids. Germline CDR1 is MNHNS and CDR2 is SASEGT. V dropped 5 bases and J dropped 7 bases, with 18 bases sitting between them. CDR3 residues: CASSSLTGTENTIYF. CDR3 coding DNA: TGTGCCAGCAGTTCACTAACAGGGACGGAGAACACCATATATTTT.

The chain joins TRBV5-1 to TRBJ1-1; D unresolved. The CDR3 consists of 15 residues. The germline CDR1 and CDR2 sequences are SGHRS and YFSETQ. The V and J ends lost 1 base and 0 bases respectively, with 10 bases between them. The CDR3 DNA sequence: TGCGCCAGCAGCTTGTCGGGGAAAATGAACACTGAAGCTTTCTTT. This codes for CASSLSGKMNTEAFF.

The CDR3 nucleotides are TGTGCCAGCAGTTATTCGGCGGGACCGAAAATCTACGAGCAGTACTTC. It specifies CASSYSAGPKIYEQYF. This chain joins TRBV27 and TRBJ2-7; tentative D call: TRBD2 (6 bases). This CDR3 region has 16 residues. Per the germline V gene, CDR1 is MNHEY and CDR2 is SMNVEV (reference sequence). Trimming stripped 4 bases from V and 3 bases from J, with 19 bases between.

The J gene is TRBJ2-7, the V gene TRBV2, with 10 nucleotides matching TRBD2. V shed 6 bases and J 4 bases; nucleotides not matched to a gene: 15. Germline values: CDR1 SNHLY, CDR2 FYNNEI. This CDR3 comprises 17 residues. The CDR3 DNA reads TGTGCCAGCAGGCGGGACAGCATTCTAGCGGGAGCTTACGAGCAGTACTTC. This translates into CASRRDSILAGAYEQYF.

This clone has more than one count but fewer than ten. The V gene is TRBV6-6, the J gene TRBJ2-3, with 8 nucleotides matching TRBD2. In germline, CDR1 is MNHNY, CDR2 SVGAGI (reference sequence). J gave up 1 base and V 2 bases, and 2 bases lay outside the gene matches. This CDR3 is built from 15 residues. CDR3 bases: TGTGCCAGCAGTTACGGTAGCGGGGGCACAGATACGCAGTATTTT. Translating gives CASSYGSGGTDTQYF.

This chain joins TRBV11-2 and TRBJ2-7; 13 bases map to TRBD2. The CDR3 is 18 amino acids. The germline V gene encodes CDR1 SGHAT and CDR2 FQNNGV. The V and J ends lost 3 bases and 0 bases, in that order; junction bases with no gene match: 8. CDR3 region: CASSLGLAGTTFSYEQYF. In nucleotides, the CDR3 is TGTGCCAGCAGCTTGGGACTAGCGGGGACCACCTTCTCCTACGAGCAGTACTTC. Complete variable domain (other parts from reference TRBV11-2 and TRBJ2-7): EAGVAQSPRYKIIEKRQSVAFWCNPISGHATLYWYQQILGQGPKLLIQFQNNGVVDDSQLPKDRFSAERLKGVDSTLKIQPAKLEDSAVYLCASSLGLAGTTFSYEQYFGPGTRLTVT.

The chain couples TRBV5-3 to TRBJ2-1; 10 bases align to TRBD2. TRBV5-3 carries the ORF label, with uncertain function. J gave up 0 bases and V 0 bases, and 6 bases lay outside the gene matches. This CDR3 region has 18 residues. Here the CDR3 reads CARSLGTSGVDSYNEQFF. As DNA, the CDR3 is TGTGCCAGAAGCTTGGGGACTAGCGGAGTAGACTCCTACAATGAGCAGTTCTTC.

This chain uses TRBV25-1 with TRBJ2-5; 7 bases map to TRBD2. Trimming at V came to 4 bases and at J to 4 bases, leaving 12 bases not matched to a gene. This CDR3 spans 16 amino acids. Germline V gene data show CDR1 as MGHDK and CDR2 as SYGVNS. The CDR3 loop reads CASSVQGGSIGETQYF. The CDR3, as DNA: TGTGCCAGCAGTGTGCAGGGCGGGAGCATAGGAGAGACCCAGTACTTC.

This clone has only one observation. The chain has TRBV29-1 and TRBJ1-5; D not certain. There are 15 residues in the CDR3. Germline values: CDR1 SQVTM, CDR2 ANQGSEA. V was cut by 7 bases and J by 1 base, with 17 bases left in between. The CDR3: CSGWTAVVSNQPQHF. The CDR3 DNA reads as TGCAGCGGATGGACGGCCGTCGTAAGCAATCAGCCCCAGCATTTT.

The rearrangement uses TRBV10-1 and TRBJ2-5; possibly TRBD2 for D (5 bases). From germline, CDR1 is WNHNN and CDR2 SYGVQD (reference sequence). Trimming pared 0 bases from V and 0 bases from J, leaving 8 bases between. The CDR3 runs 15 residues. In DNA form, the CDR3 reads TGCGCCAGCAGTGAGTCAGCGGTGTACCAAGAGACCCAGTACTTC. Residues: CASSESAVYQETQYF.

This chain uses TRBV6-1 with TRBJ2-3; 10 positions match TRBD2. This CDR3 has 15 residues. From germline, CDR1 is MNHNS and CDR2 SASEGT. The ends lost 6 bases at V and 1 base at J; junction bases unmatched: 4. The CDR3 protein is CASSASGSGTDTQYF. CDR3 coding DNA: TGTGCCAGCAGCGCTAGCGGGAGTGGCACAGATACGCAGTATTTT.

The genes are TRBV7-2 and TRBJ2-1, with a weak D call TRBD1 (5 bases). The CDR3 runs 14 residues. In germline, CDR1 is SGHTA, CDR2 FQGNSA. Between the trimmed V and J ends, which lost 5 bases and 2 bases, there was a span of 10 bases. The CDR3 loop is CASSQGNTYNEQFF. The CDR3 coding sequence is TGTGCCAGCAGCCAGGGAAATACCTACAATGAGCAGTTCTTC.

This clone was detected once. This chain joins TRBV9 and TRBJ1-1; 7 bases match TRBD1. In germline, CDR1 is SGDLS, CDR2 YYNGEE. The V segment lost 0 bases and the J segment 1 base; nucleotides outside the gene matches: 3. The CDR3 consists of 15 residues. The DNA for the CDR3 is TGTGCCAGCAGCGTAGGGACAGGTTCGAACACTGAAGCTTTCTTT. Residues: CASSVGTGSNTEAFF.

J is TRBJ2-2 and V is TRBV5-1; D gene unclear. The germline gives CDR1 SGHRS, CDR2 YFSETQ. With 7 bases removed from V and 2 bases from J, the gap between germline ends came to 6 bases. The CDR3 sequence is 12 residues long. The CDR3 here is CASGPNTGELFF. CDR3 DNA: TGCGCCAGCGGGCCCAACACCGGGGAGCTGTTTTTT.

The rearrangement uses TRBV6-5 and TRBJ2-7, with 8 bases that match TRBD2. Per germline, CDR1 MNHEY and CDR2 SVGAGI. V shed 0 bases, J shed 6 bases, and the junction held 7 bases outside the gene matches. CDR3 length equals 15 residues. The CDR3 sequence is CASSYSGRGEGEQYF. CDR3 nucleotide sequence: TGTGCCAGCAGTTACTCGGGGCGGGGGGAAGGCGAGCAGTACTTC.